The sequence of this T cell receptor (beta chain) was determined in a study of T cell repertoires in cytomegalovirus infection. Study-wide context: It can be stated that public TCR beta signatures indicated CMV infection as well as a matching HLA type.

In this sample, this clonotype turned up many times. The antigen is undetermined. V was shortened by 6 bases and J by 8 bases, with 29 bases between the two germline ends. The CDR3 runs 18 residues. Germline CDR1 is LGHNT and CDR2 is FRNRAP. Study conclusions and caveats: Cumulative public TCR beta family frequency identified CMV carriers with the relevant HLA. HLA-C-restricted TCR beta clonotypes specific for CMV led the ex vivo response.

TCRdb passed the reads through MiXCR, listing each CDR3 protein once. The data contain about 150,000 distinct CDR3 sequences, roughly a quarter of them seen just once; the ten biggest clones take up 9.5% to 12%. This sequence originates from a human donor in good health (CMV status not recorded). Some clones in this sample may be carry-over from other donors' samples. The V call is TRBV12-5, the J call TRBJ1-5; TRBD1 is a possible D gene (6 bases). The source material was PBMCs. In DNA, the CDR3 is TGTGCTAGTGGCCCTACCCCGGAGACAGGTGACCTCAGGGAGCCCCAGCATTTT. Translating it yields CASGPTPETGDLREPQHF. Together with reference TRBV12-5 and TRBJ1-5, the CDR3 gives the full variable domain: DARVTQTPRHKVTEMGQEVTMRCQPILGHNTVFWYRQTMMQGLELLAYFRNRAPLDDSGMPKDRFSAEMPDATLATLKIQPSEPRDSAVYFCASGPTPETGDLREPQHFGDGTRLSIL.